These 29 T cell receptor beta chains came from one sample sequenced in a study of early T cells in non-severe SARS-CoV-2 infection. TCRdb passed the 5' RACE reads through MiXCR, listing each CDR3 protein once. The profile shows some 57,000 distinct CDR3 sequences, 9.5% to 15% of them singletons. Sequenced material: whole blood. Source of these receptors: an adult who was a healthcare worker with PCR-confirmed SARS-CoV-2 infection or an uninfected control (not recorded which).

This clonotype has at least ten counts. The chain carries TRBV21-1 and TRBJ2-7; the listed D gene, TRBD1, was not tested against the DNA. TRBV21-1 is reported as a pseudogene. The CDR3 covers 19 residues. The CDR3 sequence is CASSSSGTGEAGGSYEQYF. CDR3 nucleotide sequence: TGTGCCAGCAGCTCGTCCGGGACGGGGGAAGCCGGCGGCTCCTACGAGCAGTACTTC.

This clonotype was found many times. This chain connects TRBV7-2 to TRBJ2-1; D unresolved. In germline, CDR1 is SGHTA, CDR2 FQGNSA. The CDR3 extends over 15 amino acids. V was trimmed by 1 base and J by 2 bases, leaving 9 bases between them. CDR3 region: CASSLGQVAYNEQFF. The CDR3 DNA reads as TGTGCCAGCAGCTTAGGTCAGGTGGCCTACAATGAGCAGTTCTTC.

This clonotype was observed many times. J is TRBJ2-1 and V is TRBV4-1; D unclear. V was trimmed by 0 bases and J by 9 bases, leaving 6 bases between them. The CDR3 consists of 12 residues. CDR1 is MGHRA and CDR2 is YSYEKL in the germline V gene. In DNA, the CDR3 is TGCGCCAGCAGCCAAGATGTGGGTGAGCAGTTCTTC. This encodes CASSQDVGEQFF.

This clonotype was observed many times. The rearrangement joins TRBV25-1 to TRBJ1-4; no clear D. The CDR3 has 13 residues. Germline CDR1 is MGHDK and CDR2 is SYGVNS. Trimming removed 1 base at V and 6 bases at J, with 6 bases between. The CDR3 is CASSEWRDEKLFF. DNA of the CDR3: TGTGCCAGCAGTGAATGGAGGGATGAAAAACTGTTTTTT.

The chain links TRBV5-1 to TRBJ2-1; TRBD2 matches 8 bases. V trimming: 0 bases; J trimming: 13 bases; junction bases outside the gene matches: 12. This CDR3 spans 15 amino acids. Germline V lookup: CDR1 SGHRS, CDR2 YFSETQ. CDR3 sequence: CASSLGSSGPGEQFF. The CDR3 DNA reads as TGCGCCAGCAGCTTGGGGTCTAGCGGGCCGGGGGAACAGTTCTTC.

This clonotype was seen a handful of times. V gene TRBV7-6 combines with J gene TRBJ1-1, with D tentatively TRBD1 (6 bases). Germline-derived CDR1 and CDR2 are SGHVS and FNYEAQ. This CDR3 contains 13 residues. V was cut by 3 bases and J by 6 bases, with 11 bases left in between. The CDR3 bases are TGTGCCAGCAGCTTGACAGGAGGGGCTGAAGCTTTCTTT. Protein sequence: CASSLTGGAEAFF. Drawing the rest from reference TRBV7-6 and TRBJ1-1, the complete variable domain is GAGVSQSPRYKVTKRGQDVALRCDPISGHVSLYWYRQALGQGPEFLTYFNYEAQQDKSGLPNDRFSAERPEGSISTLTIQRTEQRDSAMYRCASSLTGGAEAFFGQGTRLTVV.

This clonotype has only a few counts. The V and J genes are TRBV12-3 or TRBV12-4 and TRBJ1-5, with D maybe TRBD1 (6 bases). This CDR3 region has 12 residues. V was pared by 6 bases and J by 5 bases, with 8 bases between. The CDR3 DNA reads as TGTGCCAGCAGCCGACAGGATCAGCCCCAGCATTTT. Its protein product is CASSRQDQPQHF.

This chain links TRBV18 with TRBJ2-1; 10 nucleotides agree with TRBD1. Germline V CDR1 and CDR2: KGHSH, LQKENI. CDR3 length: 16 residues. V shed 3 bases, J shed 2 bases, and the junction held 4 bases outside the gene matches. The CDR3 DNA sequence: TGTGCCAGCTCACCCTCCGGGACAGGGGCCTACAATGAGCAGTTCTTC. This translates into CASSPSGTGAYNEQFF. The full variable domain, with the rest looked up from reference TRBV18 and TRBJ2-1, is NAGVMQNPRHLVRRRGQEARLRCSPMKGHSHVYWYRQLPEEGLKFMVYLQKENIIDESGMPKERFSAEFPKEGPSILRIQQVVRGDSAAYFCASSPSGTGAYNEQFFGPGTRLTVL.

V and J are TRBV29-1 and TRBJ2-1; 8 bases map to TRBD1. The CDR3 extends over 16 amino acids. V shed 0 bases, J shed 0 bases, and the junction held 4 bases outside the gene matches. Germline CDR1 reads SQVTM; CDR2 reads ANQGSEA. CDR3: CSVEDKTGASYNEQFF. The CDR3 DNA follows: TGCAGCGTTGAAGACAAGACAGGGGCCTCCTACAATGAGCAGTTCTTC.

This clonotype was picked up many times. This rearrangement joins TRBV18 to TRBJ2-7; D is perhaps TRBD2 (6 bases). The CDR3 runs to 12 residues. Trimming removed 2 bases from V and 4 bases from J, with 6 bases in between. The germline V gene encodes CDR1 KGHSH and CDR2 LQKENI. The CDR3 protein is CASSPGGYEQYF. CDR3 in DNA: TGTGCCAGCTCACCAGGGGGGTACGAGCAGTACTTC.

This chain links TRBV7-2 with TRBJ2-1, with 9 positions matching TRBD2. The CDR3 has 15 amino acids. Germline CDR1 is SGHTA and CDR2 is FQGNSA. With V trimmed by 4 bases and J by 4 bases, 5 bases remained unmatched. The CDR3 region has the DNA TGTGCCAGCAGCTGGGCTAGCGGGGTTTACAATGAGCAGTTCTTC. Its translation: CASSWASGVYNEQFF.

This clonotype was counted a few times. The rearrangement uses TRBV20-1 and TRBJ2-1, with D perhaps TRBD2 (6 bases). V dropped 6 bases and J dropped 4 bases, with 16 bases sitting between them. Germline V gene data show CDR1 as DFQATT and CDR2 as SNEGSKA (reference sequence). CDR3 length: 14 residues. CDR3 residues: CSAGGGNWYNEQFF. CDR3 coding DNA: TGCAGTGCAGGTGGAGGGAATTGGTACAATGAGCAGTTCTTC.

In its sample, this clonotype was seen many times. This chain connects TRBV5-1 to TRBJ2-5; the match to TRBD1 covers 7 bases. This CDR3 contains 11 residues. Losses at the gene ends were 6 bases for V and 12 bases for J; bases not matched to a gene: 8. In germline, CDR1 is SGHRS, CDR2 YFSETQ. CDR3 DNA sequence: TGCGCCAGCACCCTGGGACAGATTGAGTACTTC. Protein sequence: CASTLGQIEYF.

This clonotype was detected once. CDR3 nucleotides: TGTGCCAGCAGTCCCGACTCGGATAACGGCTATGGCTACACCTTC. This translates into CASSPDSDNGYGYTF. This chain uses TRBV6-5 with TRBJ1-2, with D unresolved. CDR1 and CDR2 from the germline V gene are MNHEY and SVGAGI. CDR3 length: 15 amino acids. V dropped 5 bases and J dropped 4 bases, with 17 bases sitting between them.

The chain is built from TRBV3-1 and TRBJ2-1; 9 bases are shared with TRBD2. This CDR3 comprises 15 residues. After removal of 4 bases from V and 6 bases from J, the junction contained 7 bases not matched to a gene. Per the germline V gene, CDR1 is LGHDT and CDR2 is YNNKEL (reference sequence). CDR3 region: CASSLSGGTFNEQFF. DNA of the CDR3: TGTGCCAGCAGCCTCAGCGGGGGGACTTTCAATGAGCAGTTCTTC.

This clonotype has only a few counts. The genes are TRBV18 and TRBJ2-1; D call uncertain. The CDR3 has 13 amino acids. The germline CDR1 and CDR2 sequences are KGHSH and LQKENI. Trimming stripped 0 bases from V and 7 bases from J, with 7 bases between. CDR3 DNA: TGTGCCAGCTCACCACCGATGGGAAATGAGCAGTTCTTC. Protein: CASSPPMGNEQFF.

The rearrangement uses TRBV25-1 and TRBJ1-1; possible D gene TRBD1, 5 bases. Germline CDR1 MGHDK, CDR2 SYGVNS. The length of the CDR3 is 19 residues. Trimming removed 6 bases from V and 0 bases from J, with 26 bases in between. This CDR3 is CASSPRGGTGAIMNTEAFF. CDR3 nucleotides: TGTGCCAGCAGCCCCCGGGGAGGAACAGGAGCAATCATGAACACTGAAGCTTTCTTT.

This clonotype has a count of ten or more. This rearrangement joins TRBV28 to TRBJ2-1, with D perhaps matching TRBD1 (6 bases). The CDR3 has 15 residues. CDR1 and CDR2 (germline): MDHEN, SYDVKM. V lost 8 bases and J 5 bases, leaving 19 bases between the germline ends. CDR3 bases: TGTGCCAGCGGCGAATGGGGGCAGGTCAACAATGAGCAGTTCTTC. Its translation is CASGEWGQVNNEQFF.

This clonotype came up a few times. V is TRBV5-6 and J is TRBJ2-1; possibly TRBD2 for D (6 bases). This CDR3 is built from 14 residues. Germline V gene data show CDR1 as SGHDT and CDR2 as YYEEEE. The germline V and J ends were trimmed by 2 bases and 7 bases, with 13 bases remaining between them. CDR3 amino acids: CASSFRLGKNEQFF. DNA of the CDR3: TGTGCCAGCAGCTTCCGACTAGGGAAAAATGAGCAGTTCTTC.

V and J are TRBV19 and TRBJ2-3; the match to TRBD1 covers 8 bases. With V trimmed by 5 bases and J by 4 bases, 8 bases remained unmatched. Germline V gene lookup returns CDR1 LNHDA and CDR2 SQIVND (reference sequence). There are 15 residues in the CDR3. CDR3 nucleotide sequence: TGTGCCAGTAGTCGGCCGGGACAGGCCCCAGATACGCAGTATTTT. Residues: CASSRPGQAPDTQYF.

This clonotype has only a few counts. This chain links TRBV29-1 with TRBJ1-1; 7 bases align to TRBD1. J lost 3 bases, V lost 4 bases, and 5 bases had no gene match. The CDR3 covers 13 residues. In germline, CDR1 is SQVTM, CDR2 ANQGSEA. The CDR3, as DNA: TGCAGCGTTGTGCAGGGGGTGTACACTGAAGCTTTCTTT. Protein: CSVVQGVYTEAFF.

The sample holds many counts of this clonotype. The rearrangement joins TRBV10-3 to TRBJ2-7; 9 positions agree with TRBD1. Germline V gene lookup returns CDR1 ENHRY and CDR2 SYGVKD. The junction had 7 bases not matched to a gene; V was cut back by 6 bases and J by 4 bases. This CDR3 has 14 amino acids. The CDR3 nucleotides are TGTGCCATCAGCAGTCCGGGACAGGGTTACGAGCAGTACTTC. Residues: CAISSPGQGYEQYF.

This clonotype occurred a few times. CDR3 bases: TGTGCCACCAGTGATTTACTTGAGCAGTACTTC. Its protein product is CATSDLLEQYF. The chain combines TRBV24-1 with TRBJ2-7, with no clear D. Germline CDR1 KGHDR, CDR2 SFDVKD. Trimming removed 1 base at V and 7 bases at J, with 4 bases between. This CDR3 region has 11 residues.

This clonotype was seen more than once but under ten times. As DNA, the CDR3 is TGTGCCAGCAGCTTGCGGACTAGCGCGAAAGAGACCCAGTACTTC. Amino acids: CASSLRTSAKETQYF. The gene calls are TRBV7-9 and TRBJ2-5; 9 bases agree with TRBD2. The CDR3 runs to 15 residues. V dropped 3 bases and J dropped 3; count of bases not matched to a gene: 5. CDR1 and CDR2 from the germline V gene are SEHNR and FQNEAQ (reference sequence).

V usage is TRBV29-1 and J usage is TRBJ2-1; possible D gene TRBD1, 5 bases. CDR1 is SQVTM, CDR2 ANQGSEA, per germline. V dropped 5 bases and J dropped 8 bases, with 16 bases sitting between them. The CDR3 spans 13 residues. The CDR3 sequence is CSVKGSGFDEQFF. The CDR3 coding sequence is TGCAGCGTTAAGGGGTCCGGGTTCGATGAGCAGTTCTTC.

DNA of the CDR3: TGTGCCAGCAGGGGACAGGGGGCCTACAATGAGCAGTTCTTC. Translated, it gives CASRGQGAYNEQFF. The chain uses TRBV7-2 and TRBJ2-1, with 11 positions matching TRBD1. The ends lost 6 bases at V and 2 bases at J; junction bases unmatched: 0. CDR1 SGHTA and CDR2 FQGNSA come from the germline V gene. The CDR3 spans 14 residues. Using reference TRBV7-2 and TRBJ2-1 for the parts outside the CDR3, the full variable domain is GAGVSQSPSNKVTEKGKDVELRCDPISGHTALYWYRQSLGQGLEFLIYFQGNSAPDKSGLPSDRFSAERTGGSVSTLTIQRTQQEDSAVYLCASRGQGAYNEQFFGPGTRLTVL.

This clonotype was seen at least ten times. This rearrangement joins TRBV29-1 to TRBJ1-2; 7 bases align to TRBD1. This CDR3 has 11 amino acids. Germline loops: CDR1 SQVTM, CDR2 ANQGSEA. V lost 4 bases to trimming and J lost 4 bases; unmatched junction nucleotides: 0. The CDR3 spells CSVGQGYGYTF. Here the CDR3 DNA reads TGCAGCGTTGGACAGGGCTATGGCTACACCTTC.

This clonotype qualifies as medium-sized. The chain is built from TRBV18 and TRBJ2-7; D gene unclear. CDR3 length: 11 amino acids. Trimming cost V 4 bases and J 3 bases, with 4 bases left between them. CDR1 and CDR2 from the germline V gene are KGHSH and LQKENI. The CDR3 region has the DNA TGTGCCAGCTCACTGAACTACGAGCAGTACTTC. Translating it yields CASSLNYEQYF.

This clonotype was counted a few times. J is TRBJ2-1 and V is TRBV19; D is uncertain. V lost 8 bases and J 10 bases, leaving 15 bases between the germline ends. This CDR3 contains 12 residues. From germline, CDR1 is LNHDA and CDR2 SQIVND (reference sequence). In nucleotides, the CDR3 is TGTGCCAGTGCGGACGGATCCGAGGAGCAGTTCTTC. It translates to CASADGSEEQFF. Drawing the rest from reference TRBV19 and TRBJ2-1, the complete variable domain is DGGITQSPKYLFRKEGQNVTLSCEQNLNHDAMYWYRQDPGQGLRLIYYSQIVNDFQKGDIAEGYSVSREKKESFPLTVTSAQKNPTAFYLCASADGSEEQFFGPGTRLTVL.